The entry below describes one T cell receptor (beta chain). This clone was observed a few times. Its antigen has not been determined. Base qualities are missing; no much larger clone stands one base away. The entire amount of isolated RNA was reverse transcribed using the High Capacity cDNA Reverse Transcription Kit, so the sequenced TCRB transcripts were expressed ones. Deep immunoSEQ sequencing was applied to naive, central memory and regulatory T cell samples, giving an average of approximately 3.8 million total reads per sample. Sorted cells were lysed in RLT buffer, and RNA was extracted using DNase-treated RNeasy Micro or Mini kits according to cell number. Each cell subset was processed on its own to prevent cross-contamination, while patient and healthy donor samples were processed together. Using the immunoSEQ multiplex PCR, TCRB sequences were amplified from cDNA into 87-bp fragments spanning the CDR3 region. Sequencing of the amplicons was done on the Illumina HiSeq platform. Under the source paper's analysis protocol: PCR bias was computationally corrected using synthetic template baselines, reads within Hamming distance 2 were collapsed, and singletons that could not be merged were discarded. Reads were aligned to IMGT to assign V, D and J genes, CDR3 length, and insertions or deletions at six rearrangement sites. Within each subset, clonotype counts were normalized to the number of sorted cells before true diversity and Gini coefficients were calculated with the tcR R package. The overlap coefficient, calculated on TCRB nucleotide sequences, was used to measure repertoire sharing. As a proxy for the pre-selection repertoire, out-of-frame TCRB sequences from naive cells were analyzed. This is the immuneACCESS table as TCRdb keeps it, with only in-frame sequences that have V and J called. A part of the clones is gone; compared with another copy, unresolved V genes explain less than half, and the rest is unexplained. V, J and clone size were drawn from that table, and D and trimming were deduced from the DNA. The sample has 600,000 to 700,000 clones on record, over 10% of them singletons. Of the sample, 0.09% to 0.15% is held by the ten largest clones.

A single peripheral blood draw of approximately 120 mL on average was collected from each donor into heparinised tubes. Naive, central memory, regulatory and stem cell-like memory CD4+ T cells were sorted on a BD FACSAria II using a panel including CD45RO, CCR7, CD25, CD127, CD95 and CD27. All sorted populations exceeded 95% purity. Right away, PBMCs were isolated by Lymphoprep density gradient centrifugation and were stained directly, with no culture step. To minimize batch effects, samples were stained and sorted in pairs, one healthy donor with one patient per experiment. These data originate in a study of beta chain features in type 1 diabetes (dated by TCRdb to between 2018 and 2020). In terms of the full investigation: Mean age, gender distribution, total cell number and subset yield were not different between patients and healthy donors. The study compared TCRB repertoires of sorted circulating CD4+ T cell subsets between recently diagnosed type 1 diabetes patients and matched healthy donors. Whereas all 30 or so donors provided naive and central memory subsets, regulatory and stem cell-like memory subsets were isolated from just 8 patients and roughly eight healthy donors. A total of 85 million to 110 million sorted cells were examined across all samples, and RNA yield correlated strongly with the number of cells per subset.

V drops 3 bases and J drops 2 bases, leaving 13 bases in between. CDR1 and CDR2 were assigned from the germline V gene (reference sequence) as GTSNPN and SVGIG. The CDR3 runs 14 amino acids, cysteine and phenylalanine included. Kept here is only the CDR3 DNA, which spans 42 bases and is read in frame from base 1. Findings and caveats that apply to the study as a whole: In all four CD4+ subsets, TCRB CDR3 length was moderately but significantly shorter in type 1 diabetes patients. Fewer insertions and more nucleotide deletions at VDJ recombination sites were observed in patients with type 1 diabetes, implying thymic rearrangement abnormalities. Because cDNA was sequenced instead of genomic DNA, highly expressing activated cells could be over-represented, though the groups showed no difference in activation or CD3 levels. PCR might favor shorter templates, but patient and control samples were amplified and corrected together, so any skew would affect both groups equally. Only small numbers of individuals were included in the HLA sub-analyses, which left unresolved whether HLA type had any influence on TCRB rearrangement. Naive, central memory and regulatory TCRB repertoires appeared more similar among patients than among healthy donors.

The chain joins TRBV30 to TRBJ2-5; a confident D gene designation cannot be given. Sequencing was done on a sample of naive CD4+ T cells from blood. What this sample's cell subset or site label stands for: true naive CD4+ T cells. The receptor's source is a young man with type 1 diabetes. The DNA is as follows: TGTGCCTGGAGACGCAAAGGTAGTCAAGAGACCCAGTACTTC. This encodes CAWRRKGSQETQYF. When the CDR3 is completed using the reference TRBV30 and TRBJ2-5 genes on either side, the full variable domain is SQTIHQWPATLVQPVGSPLSLECTVEGTSNPNLYWYRQAAGRGLQLLFYSVGIGQISSEVPQNLSASRPQDRQFILSSKKLLLSDSGFYLCAWRRKGSQETQYFGPGTRLLVL.